This entry is about one TCR beta chain. What it binds is unknown. V lost 6 bases to trimming and J lost 2 bases, with 11 bases between them. CDR1 and CDR2 from the germline V gene are MNHEY and SVGAGI. The CDR3 sequence is 15 residues long. Libraries were prepared by immunoSEQ multiplex PCR; TCRdb keeps only in-frame clonotypes and omits some of them. Here the sample spans approximately 71,000 clones, 94% being singletons. Researchers took blood at baseline, on cycle 4 day 1, and on cycle 7 day 1. The sample belongs to a study of OX40 agonist ivuxolimab in advanced cancers. Study context: There were three patients with partial responses, one having hepatocellular carcinoma and two cutaneous melanoma.

Notes on the study in general: CD4+ and CD8+ blood T cells expanded clonally by week 6 at 0.1 to 3.0 mg/kg.

The sample in question was CD4+ or CD8+ T cells sorted from blood, obtained in a trial of the OX40 agonist ivuxolimab. This receptor was taken from an adult with an advanced solid tumor such as melanoma, head and neck, liver or kidney cancer. The genes are TRBV6-5 and TRBJ2-6, with D unclear. CDR3 residues: CASSLRVAGANVLTF. CDR3 nucleotides: TGTGCCAGCAGCTTACGGGTCGCTGGGGCCAACGTCCTGACTTTC.